The source of this T cell receptor (beta chain) is a study of T-cell memory formation after mild COVID-19. Study at large: TCR clusters were largely donor specific. Study-wide findings and caveats: Within pre-infection memory, some responding clones were found, suggesting cross-reactive memory joined. Largely, contracting CD4+ clones fell within CM and EM, and contracting CD8+ clones within EMRA.

Concerning this clonotype itself: Its target is unknown.

A 5'RACE reaction primed in the constant segment made cDNA libraries of TCR alpha and TCR beta, and these carried sample barcodes and UMIs. TCRdb used MiXCR to reprocess the 5' RACE reads, holding one entry per CDR3 protein. The sample holds 200,000 to 300,000 distinct CDR3 sequences, roughly 9.4% seen once. With 2 bases clipped from V and 5 bases from J, the junction kept 8 bases outside the gene matches. The CDR3 covers 15 residues. Germline V gene lookup returns CDR1 SQVTM and CDR2 ANQGSEA. The receptor's source is a man aged 18 to 35 who had mild COVID-19 (a few samples of this study predate the infection). Cell type and time point are not known. This chain joins TRBV29-1 and TRBJ2-1, with 8 bases that match TRBD2. Specimen: PBMCs or a T cell subset sorted from them (not recorded which). The CDR3 spells CSVETGGTGNNEQFF. CDR3 sequence (DNA): TGCAGCGTTGAAACGGGGGGGACGGGCAACAATGAGCAGTTCTTC.